Below, one T cell receptor (beta chain) is given with its context. As yet, its antigen is unknown. CD4+CD25+CD127- Tregs, CD4+CD25- non-Tregs, CD4 and CD8 cells were sorted. This table comes from immunoSEQ multiplex PCR, and its TCRdb copy is limited to in-frame clones, with some not included. The top ten hold 0.55% to 0.6% of the sample, which has 60,000 to 95,000 clones, more than 95% seen once. The data belong to a study of Tregs in tolerant kidney transplant recipients. General study points: In tolerant patients, donor-specific Tregs outgrew total Tregs, suggesting antigen-driven expansion. Validation in larger populations is needed because few patients were studied.

Between the trimmed V and J ends, which lost 0 bases and 2 bases, there was a span of 13 bases. Per the germline V gene, CDR1 is GTSNPN and CDR2 is SVGIG (reference sequence). The CDR3 runs 15 residues. The chain links TRBV30 to TRBJ1-2, with D possibly matching TRBD1 (5 bases). The sequencing used CD4+ T cells from blood, collected before the transplant. The clonotype originates from a human donor who received a combined kidney and bone marrow transplant. CDR3 sequence: CAWSVLSGNNYGYTF. In nucleotides, the CDR3 is TGTGCCTGGAGTGTACTGTCAGGGAACAACTATGGCTACACCTTC. The whole variable domain, remainder taken from reference TRBV30 and TRBJ1-2, is SQTIHQWPATLVQPVGSPLSLECTVEGTSNPNLYWYRQAAGRGLQLLFYSVGIGQISSEVPQNLSASRPQDRQFILSSKKLLLSDSGFYLCAWSVLSGNNYGYTFGSGTRLTVV.